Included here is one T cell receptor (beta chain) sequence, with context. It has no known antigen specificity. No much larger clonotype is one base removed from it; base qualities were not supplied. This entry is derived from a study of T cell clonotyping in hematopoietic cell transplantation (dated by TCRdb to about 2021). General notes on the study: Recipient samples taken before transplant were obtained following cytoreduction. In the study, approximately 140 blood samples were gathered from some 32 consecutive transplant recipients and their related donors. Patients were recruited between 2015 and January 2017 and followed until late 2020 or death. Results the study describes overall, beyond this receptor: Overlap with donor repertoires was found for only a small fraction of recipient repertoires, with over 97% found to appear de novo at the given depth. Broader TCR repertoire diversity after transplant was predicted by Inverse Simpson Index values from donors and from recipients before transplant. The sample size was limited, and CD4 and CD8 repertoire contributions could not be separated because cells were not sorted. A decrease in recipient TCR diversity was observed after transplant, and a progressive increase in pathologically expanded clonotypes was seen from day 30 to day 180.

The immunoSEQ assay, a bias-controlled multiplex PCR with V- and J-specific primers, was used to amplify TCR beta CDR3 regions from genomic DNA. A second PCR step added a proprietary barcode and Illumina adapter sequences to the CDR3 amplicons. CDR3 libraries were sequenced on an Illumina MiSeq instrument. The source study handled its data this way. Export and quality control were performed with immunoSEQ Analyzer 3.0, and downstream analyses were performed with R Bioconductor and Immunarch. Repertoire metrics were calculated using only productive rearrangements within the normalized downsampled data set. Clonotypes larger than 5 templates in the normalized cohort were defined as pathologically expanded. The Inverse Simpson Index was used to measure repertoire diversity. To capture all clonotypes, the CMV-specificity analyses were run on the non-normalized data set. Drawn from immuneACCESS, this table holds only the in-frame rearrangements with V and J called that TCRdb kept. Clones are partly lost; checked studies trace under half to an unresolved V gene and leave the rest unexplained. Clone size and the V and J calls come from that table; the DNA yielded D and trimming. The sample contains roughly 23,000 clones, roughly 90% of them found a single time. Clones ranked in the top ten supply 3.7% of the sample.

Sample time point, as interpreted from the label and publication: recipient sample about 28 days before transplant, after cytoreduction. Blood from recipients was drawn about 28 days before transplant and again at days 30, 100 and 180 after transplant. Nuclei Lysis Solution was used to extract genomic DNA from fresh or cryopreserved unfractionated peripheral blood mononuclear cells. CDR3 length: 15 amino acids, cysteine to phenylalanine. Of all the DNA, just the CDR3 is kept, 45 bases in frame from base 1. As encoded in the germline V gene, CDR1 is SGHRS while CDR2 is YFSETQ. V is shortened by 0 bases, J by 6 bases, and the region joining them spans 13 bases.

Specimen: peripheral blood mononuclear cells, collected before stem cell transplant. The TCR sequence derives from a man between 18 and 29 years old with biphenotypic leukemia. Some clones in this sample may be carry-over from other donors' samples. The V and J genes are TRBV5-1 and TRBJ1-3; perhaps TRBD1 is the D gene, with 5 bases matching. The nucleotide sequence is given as TGCGCCAGCAGCTTGGGGCAGGGATCCCTAAACACCATATATTTT. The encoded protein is CASSLGQGSLNTIYF. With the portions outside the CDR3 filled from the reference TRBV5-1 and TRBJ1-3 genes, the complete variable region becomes KAGVTQTPRYLIKTRGQQVTLSCSPISGHRSVSWYQQTPGQGLQFLFEYFSETQRNKGNFPGRFSGRQFSNSRSEMNVSTLELGDSALYLCASSLGQGSLNTIYFGEGSWLTVV.